One and the same sample provided the 32 T cell receptor beta chains below, sequenced in a study of blood T cells in healthy people across ages. Primers used in a second PCR of roughly 6 to 11 cycles were a sample-barcoded 5' primer and a J-beta primer mix. TCRdb processed the 5' RACE reads anew with MiXCR; each CDR3 protein has one entry. The repertoire includes approximately 900,000 distinct CDR3 sequences, about 44% of them detected once, and 13% sits in the top ten. The source material was blood. The source of these receptors is a man aged 25 to 40 in good health.

This chain joins TRBV6-2 or TRBV6-3 and TRBJ2-3, with D perhaps TRBD2 (6 bases). From germline, CDR1 is MNHEY and CDR2 SVGEGT. The V end lost 0 bases, the J end lost 0 bases, and 10 bases lay between the germline ends. CDR3 length: 16 amino acids. The CDR3 region is CASSYSWGESTDTQYF. For the CDR3, the DNA is TGTGCCAGCAGTTACTCCTGGGGGGAAAGCACAGATACGCAGTATTTT.

The chain couples TRBV29-1 to TRBJ2-1; 7 positions match TRBD1. Germline V gene data show CDR1 as SQVTM and CDR2 as ANQGSEA. The length of the CDR3 is 12 residues. V lost 2 bases and J lost 9; bases outside the gene matches: 4. CDR3 bases: TGCAGCGTTGAAATGGCAGGGGGTGAGCAGTTCTTC. This gives the protein CSVEMAGGEQFF.

V is TRBV5-1 and J is TRBJ2-3; D might be TRBD1 (6 bases). This CDR3 is 13 amino acids long. V lost 3 bases and J 9 bases, leaving 14 bases between the germline ends. Germline assignment: CDR1 SGHRS and CDR2 YFSETQ. CDR3 sequence reads: CASSSIPGETQYF. The CDR3 DNA follows: TGCGCCAGCAGCTCCATCCCAGGGGAGACGCAGTATTTT.

CDR3 nucleotide sequence: TGTGCCAGCAGCTTAGATTGGCAGGGACTGGGGTCACCCCTCCACTTT. Its protein is CASSLDWQGLGSPLHF. The V and J genes are TRBV7-2 and TRBJ1-6; D is possibly TRBD1 (5 bases). The V and J ends lost 1 base and 10 bases respectively, with 17 bases between them. Germline CDR1 is SGHTA and CDR2 is FQGNSA. There are 16 residues in the CDR3.

This clonotype has at least ten counts. V usage is TRBV3-1 and J usage is TRBJ2-1; 10 bases fit TRBD2. V gave up 5 bases and J gave up 2 bases; unmatched junction bases: 3. This CDR3 comprises 15 residues. CDR1 and CDR2 from the germline V gene are LGHDT and YNNKEL (reference sequence). DNA for the CDR3: TGTGCCAGCAGCGGACTAGCGGCACCCTACAATGAGCAGTTCTTC. It specifies CASSGLAAPYNEQFF.

The rearrangement links TRBV6-6 to TRBJ1-2, with D maybe TRBD1 (5 bases). The V gene lost 7 bases and the J gene lost 1 base, with 13 bases spanning the gap. The CDR3 is 14 amino acids. CDR1 and CDR2 (germline): MNHNY, SVGAGI (reference sequence). For the CDR3, the DNA is TGTGCCAGCATTCGCGGACACAGTAACTATGGCTACACCTTC. Translated, it gives CASIRGHSNYGYTF.

This clonotype came up a few times. V gene TRBV4-2 combines with J gene TRBJ2-3, with 9 bases lining up with TRBD1. This CDR3 contains 17 residues. Per germline, CDR1 LGHNA and CDR2 YNFKEQ. The trim removed 2 bases at V and 4 bases at J, leaving 10 bases unmatched. CDR3 loop: CASSQKTGTGSPDTQYF. In nucleotides, the CDR3 is TGTGCCAGCAGCCAAAAGACCGGGACAGGGTCGCCAGATACGCAGTATTTT.

The chain recombines TRBV28 with TRBJ1-2; D possibly corresponds to TRBD1 (5 bases). Germline V CDR1 and CDR2: MDHEN, SYDVKM. Trimming pared 9 bases from V and 4 bases from J, leaving 18 bases between. The CDR3 spans 14 residues. Here the CDR3 DNA reads TGTGCCAGTTGGCAGGGAACCCAAAGCTATGGCTACACCTTC. Translation: CASWQGTQSYGYTF.

The chain employs TRBV15 and TRBJ2-7; D ambiguous. The CDR3 consists of 13 residues. V was shortened by 0 bases and J by 7 bases, with 10 bases between the two germline ends. The germline V gene encodes CDR1 LNHNV and CDR2 YYDKDF (reference sequence). In DNA, the CDR3 is TGTGCCACCAGCAGAGATCGGACCACGGAGCAGTACTTC. Its protein is CATSRDRTTEQYF.

The chain recombines TRBV4-1 with TRBJ1-3, with 12 bases matching TRBD1. The CDR3 is 17 residues long. Germline V gene data show CDR1 as MGHRA and CDR2 as YSYEKL. V trimming: 5 bases; J trimming: 4 bases; junction bases outside the gene matches: 9. The CDR3 DNA sequence: TGCGCCAGCAGCGGGGGGGGACAGGGGGCCGCCGGAAACACCATATATTTT. The encoded protein is CASSGGGQGAAGNTIYF.

J is TRBJ2-7 and V is TRBV19, with unresolved D. The J call is uncertain, as TRBJ2-5 better fits the DNA end. This CDR3 has 11 amino acids. Germline V gene sequence: CDR1 LNHDA, CDR2 SQIVND (reference sequence). CDR3 nucleotides: TGTGCCAGTAGTGCCGTTAGGACCCAGTACTTC. Translating gives CASSAVRTQYF.

CDR3: CASSPLTGTGRGETQYF. CDR3 sequence (DNA): TGTGCCAGCAGTCCACTTACGGGGACAGGGAGGGGAGAGACCCAGTACTTC. The V call is TRBV28, the J call TRBJ2-5, with TRBD1 matching over 9 bases. The germline V gene has CDR1 MDHEN and CDR2 SYDVKM. The CDR3 sequence is 17 residues long. The V segment lost 5 bases and the J segment 4 bases; nucleotides outside the gene matches: 14. Together with reference TRBV28 and TRBJ2-5, the CDR3 gives the full variable domain: DVKVTQSSRYLVKRTGEKVFLECVQDMDHENMFWYRQDPGLGLRLIYFSYDVKMKEKGDIPEGYSVSREKKERFSLILESASTNQTSMYLCASSPLTGTGRGETQYFGPGTRLLVL.

The chain employs TRBV6-2 or TRBV6-3 and TRBJ2-3; the match to TRBD1 covers 7 bases. The CDR3 spans 15 residues. V was clipped by 2 bases and J by 6 bases; unmatched bases: 8. Germline V lookup: CDR1 MNHEY, CDR2 SVGEGT. DNA of the CDR3: TGTGCCAGCAGTTACGGGACAGTAGCGAAGGATACGCAGTATTTT. It is translated as CASSYGTVAKDTQYF.

The V gene is TRBV30, the J gene TRBJ1-2; D is ambiguous. CDR3 length equals 12 residues. The V end was cut by 0 bases, the J end by 7 bases, with 9 bases between. Germline CDR1 reads GTSNPN; CDR2 reads SVGIG (reference sequence). The CDR3 loop reads CAWSVLGGGYTF. The CDR3 bases are TGTGCCTGGAGTGTACTTGGAGGTGGCTACACCTTC.

V and J are TRBV20-1 and TRBJ2-5; 7 nucleotides match TRBD2. The CDR3 loop spans 15 amino acids. Germline lookup yields CDR1 DFQATT and CDR2 SNEGSKA (reference sequence). Unmatched junction bases numbered 7, after V lost 1 base and J lost 2 bases. As DNA, the CDR3 is TGCAGTGCTAGAGGGGTGGGAGCGGGACAAGAGACCCAGTACTTC. Translating it yields CSARGVGAGQETQYF.

There are many counts of this clonotype. J is TRBJ1-2 and V is TRBV29-1, with D uncertain. Trimming left V 7 bases short and J 5 bases short, with 11 bases between. Per the germline V gene, CDR1 is SQVTM and CDR2 is ANQGSEA. The CDR3 length is 11 residues. The CDR3 DNA is TGCAGCGCGGTAACTGGGTATGGCTACACCTTC. It codes for CSAVTGYGYTF.

This clonotype was detected only a few times. J is TRBJ2-7 and V is TRBV7-2; 7 positions match TRBD2. The CDR3 has 15 residues. Germline CDR1 reads SGHTA; CDR2 reads FQGNSA. V shed 2 bases and J 1 base; nucleotides not matched to a gene: 5. The chain's CDR3 is CASSLIGRGSYEQYF. Here the CDR3 DNA reads TGTGCCAGCAGCTTAATCGGGCGGGGGTCCTACGAGCAGTACTTC. The full variable domain, in which reference TRBV7-2 and TRBJ2-7 provide the parts outside the CDR3, is GAGVSQSPSNKVTEKGKDVELRCDPISGHTALYWYRQSLGQGLEFLIYFQGNSAPDKSGLPSDRFSAERTGGSVSTLTIQRTQQEDSAVYLCASSLIGRGSYEQYFGPGTRLTVT.

This clonotype has more than one count but fewer than ten. The V and J genes are TRBV12-3 or TRBV12-4 and TRBJ2-3; tentative D call: TRBD1 (7 bases). The V end was cut by 5 bases, the J end by 5 bases, with 14 bases between. This CDR3 spans 14 amino acids. The CDR3 loop reads CASSVRGAGDTQYF. The CDR3 DNA reads TGTGCCAGCAGTGTCAGGGGGGCCGGAGATACGCAGTATTTT.

With regard to this clonotype: At one end the junction does not follow the germline gene, possibly because of a read error. The chain combines TRBV7-2 with TRBJ2-1; D is unresolved. The CDR3 consists of 15 residues. Germline lookup yields CDR1 SGHTA and CDR2 FQGNSA. This CDR3 reads CAGSSTFGLYNEQFF. In DNA form, the CDR3 reads TGTGCCGGCAGCTCAACGTTCGGGTTATACAATGAGCAGTTCTTC. Complete variable domain (other parts from reference TRBV7-2 and TRBJ2-1): GAGVSQSPSNKVTEKGKDVELRCDPISGHTALYWYRQSLGQGLEFLIYFQGNSAPDKSGLPSDRFSAERTGGSVSTLTIQRTQQEDSAVYLCAGSSTFGLYNEQFFGPGTRLTVL.

Comments on this clonotype: The germline gene is not matched at one end of the junction; a read error may be the cause. The J gene is TRBJ2-5, the V gene TRBV9; 8 bases fit TRBD2. CDR3 length: 15 residues. Germline CDR1 reads SGDLS; CDR2 reads YYNGEE. In nucleotides, the CDR3 is TGTGCCAGCAGCGTACCGGGACTAGGCCAAGGGACCCAGTACTTC. Residues: CASSVPGLGQGTQYF.

This clonotype was picked up a small number of times. This chain joins TRBV5-1 and TRBJ2-6; D is uncertain. V gave up 3 bases and J gave up 4 bases, with 11 bases separating them. The CDR3 is 15 residues long. Germline loops: CDR1 SGHRS, CDR2 YFSETQ. The DNA of the CDR3 is TGCGCCAGCAGCTCGGAGACACCAGGGGCCAACGTCCTGACTTTC. Amino acid sequence: CASSSETPGANVLTF.

The chain carries TRBV20-1 and TRBJ2-1; 13 nucleotides line up with TRBD2. The V gene's germline CDR1 is DFQATT and CDR2 SNEGSKA (reference sequence). Trimming took 0 bases from V and 5 from J; bases not matched to a gene: 13. The CDR3 totals 19 residues. The CDR3 sequence is CSARDSTRTSGSGNNEQFF. The CDR3 region has the DNA TGCAGTGCTAGAGACTCCACCCGGACTAGCGGGAGTGGTAACAATGAGCAGTTCTTC.

V is TRBV10-3 and J is TRBJ2-1; TRBD2 agrees at 9 bases. Germline CDR1 is ENHRY and CDR2 is SYGVKD. V shed 4 bases, J shed 4 bases, and the junction held 14 bases outside the gene matches. CDR3 length: 18 residues. Here the CDR3 reads CAISGIVAGAPNYNEQFF. CDR3 DNA: TGTGCCATCAGTGGGATTGTAGCGGGGGCACCTAATTACAATGAGCAGTTCTTC.

The chain is built from TRBV7-6 and TRBJ2-7; perhaps TRBD2 as D (6 bases). Germline V gives CDR1 SGHVS, CDR2 FNYEAQ. Trimming cost V 4 bases and J 5 bases, with 21 bases left between them. CDR3 size: 16 residues. The CDR3 DNA reads as TGTGCCAGCAGCTCTTACGCGGGACTCGACAGAGACGAGCAGTACTTC. It encodes CASSSYAGLDRDEQYF.

The rearrangement joins TRBV10-3 to TRBJ2-5; maybe TRBD2 (6 bases). The DNA end is more similar to TRBJ2-7, so the J call may be wrong. CDR1 and CDR2 from the germline V gene are ENHRY and SYGVKD. The CDR3 has 13 amino acids. The CDR3 region has the DNA TGTGCCGCCTCGGGAGCCGACGCCTACGAGCAGTACTTC. Amino acids: CAASGADAYEQYF.

This clonotype was counted a few times. The chain has TRBV25-1 and TRBJ1-2; D gene uncertain. V lost 2 bases and J lost 3, with 1 base in between. Germline assignment: CDR1 MGHDK and CDR2 SYGVNS. The CDR3 consists of 11 residues. CDR3 sequence reads: CASSEHYGYTF. The CDR3 coding sequence is TGTGCCAGCAGTGAACACTATGGCTACACCTTC.

As to this clonotype: A single base separates this from a much larger clone, so it may be a read error. The chain is built from TRBV7-2 and TRBJ2-3, with TRBD2 as a possible D gene (5 bases). The germline gives CDR1 SGHTA, CDR2 FQGNSA. This CDR3 comprises 16 residues. The CDR3: CASSSRTGMGTETQYF. CDR3 in DNA: TGTGCCAGCAGCTCAAGGACTGGTATGGGCACAGAGACGCAGTATTTT.

The CDR3 protein is CASSLDGTVAHADTQYF. As DNA, the CDR3 is TGTGCCAGCAGCTTAGATGGGACAGTCGCCCACGCAGATACGCAGTATTTT. This chain connects TRBV11-2 to TRBJ2-3; TRBD1 agrees at 7 bases. The germline CDR1 and CDR2 sequences are SGHAT and FQNNGV. This CDR3 has 17 residues. J lost 4 bases, V lost 0 bases, and 10 bases had no gene match.

The V call is TRBV5-6, the J call TRBJ2-7, with 7 bases fitting TRBD2. Germline trimming cut 4 bases from V and 4 bases from J; bases unmatched to any gene: 5. The length of the CDR3 is 13 residues. CDR1 is SGHDT and CDR2 is YYEEEE in the germline V gene. CDR3 region: CASSPGREYEQYF. The CDR3 bases are TGTGCCAGCAGCCCGGGGAGGGAGTACGAGCAGTACTTC.

This clonotype was detected a few times. CDR3 loop: CASSLVVGQSYGYTF. The DNA of the CDR3 is TGTGCCAGCAGCTTAGTAGTTGGACAGTCCTATGGCTACACCTTC. The chain recombines TRBV13 with TRBJ1-2, with a tentative D call TRBD1 (6 bases). Trimming shortened V by 1 base and J by 4 bases, and 13 bases separated the two germline ends. Germline loops: CDR1 PRHDT, CDR2 FYEKMQ (reference sequence). There are 15 residues in the CDR3.

V gene TRBV3-1 combines with J gene TRBJ2-3; D tentatively fits TRBD1 or TRBD2 (5 bases each). The CDR3 covers 16 residues. Germline lookup yields CDR1 LGHDT and CDR2 YNNKEL (reference sequence). V dropped 8 bases and J dropped 3 bases, with 21 bases sitting between them. Written as DNA, the CDR3 is TGTGCCAGCGGGGACGGGGTGGTCCCCTCGACAGATACGCAGTATTTT. It encodes CASGDGVVPSTDTQYF.

The chain links TRBV3-1 to TRBJ2-7; D is perhaps TRBD1 or TRBD2 (5 bases each). V lost 8 bases to trimming and J lost 2 bases, with 16 bases between them. The germline CDR1 and CDR2 sequences are LGHDT and YNNKEL (reference sequence). The CDR3 contains 14 residues. DNA for the CDR3: TGTGCCAGCCAAAACCGGGGCAGCCCCTACGAGCAGTACTTC. Protein product: CASQNRGSPYEQYF.